A selection of T cell receptor beta chains follows, all from one sample in a study of T cell repertoires in cytomegalovirus infection. TCRdb ran MiXCR on the reads and lists one entry per CDR3 protein. This table has a few hundred thousand distinct CDR3 sequences, roughly 25% appearing once. These TCRs' antigens remain unknown. Sequenced here: cultured PBMCs, sampled from culture after CMV antigen stimulation. These receptors came from a human donor in good health (CMV status not recorded). Some clones in this sample may be carry-over from other donors' samples. CDR3s include the opening cysteine and the closing phenylalanine or tryptophan. A D gene is named only where the DNA matches it firmly. Clone size appears in some rows only: once, few, many, or a class for an expanded clone.

abundance: NA; v_gene: TRBV6-5; j_gene: TRBJ2-1; len: 15; d_gene: NA; CDR3nt: TGTGCCAGCAGTTACTCTGTGGCCATTACCAATGAGCAGTTCTTC; CDR3aa: CASSYSVAITNEQFF
abundance: few; v_gene: TRBV25-1; j_gene: TRBJ2-3; len: 14; d_gene: NA; CDR3nt: TGTGCCAGCAGCAGAAGTGGATTTACAGATACGCAGTATTTT; CDR3aa: CASSRSGFTDTQYF
abundance: NA; v_gene: TRBV29-1; j_gene: TRBJ2-7; len: 14; d_gene: NA; CDR3nt: TGCAGCGTTGATACAGGGAAAGGGCCCTACGAGCAGTACTTC; CDR3aa: CSVDTGKGPYEQYF
abundance: NA; v_gene: TRBV28; j_gene: TRBJ1-5; len: 15; d_gene: TRBD1; CDR3nt: TGTGCCAGCAGTCTCGGACAGGGATATCGTCAGCCCCAGCATTTT; CDR3aa: CASSLGQGYRQPQHF
abundance: NA; v_gene: TRBV7-2; j_gene: TRBJ1-2; len: 15; d_gene: NA; CDR3nt: TGTGCCAGCAGCTTAGACACGGGGGGGCCCTATGGCTACACCTTC; CDR3aa: CASSLDTGGPYGYTF
abundance: many; v_gene: TRBV6-1; j_gene: TRBJ2-3; len: 18; d_gene: TRBD2; CDR3nt: TGTGCCAGCAGTGAAGCTAGCGGGAGATGGACTAGCACAGATACGCAGTATTTT; CDR3aa: CASSEASGRWTSTDTQYF
abundance: NA; v_gene: TRBV19; j_gene: TRBJ2-3; len: 19; d_gene: NA; CDR3nt: TGTGCCAGTAGTATTTTGGGCCCGGGAAGGTCCGGTGGGGCAGATACGCAGTATTTT; CDR3aa: CASSILGPGRSGGADTQYF
abundance: few; v_gene: TRBV6-2/TRBV6-3; j_gene: TRBJ2-7; len: 14; d_gene: TRBD2; CDR3nt: TGTGCCAGCAGGTCTAGCGGGGGGACCTACGAGCAGTACTTC; CDR3aa: CASRSSGGTYEQYF
abundance: NA; v_gene: TRBV20-1; j_gene: TRBJ1-2; len: 14; d_gene: NA; CDR3nt: TGCAGTGCTAGATTTGGGGGATCTAACTATGGCTACACCTTC; CDR3aa: CSARFGGSNYGYTF
abundance: once; v_gene: TRBV12-3/TRBV12-4; j_gene: TRBJ2-5; len: 14; d_gene: NA; CDR3nt: TGTGCCAGCAGTTTTGGGGGGAAACAAGAGACCCAGTACTTC; CDR3aa: CASSFGGKQETQYF
abundance: once; v_gene: TRBV2; j_gene: TRBJ1-5; len: 15; d_gene: NA; CDR3nt: TGTGCCAGCAGGGCTCCGACAGTCTCCAATCAGCCCCAGCATTTT; CDR3aa: CASRAPTVSNQPQHF
abundance: NA; v_gene: TRBV6-9; j_gene: TRBJ2-1; len: 14; d_gene: NA; CDR3nt: TGTGCCAGCACTGAAGGGGGCTCCTACAATGAGCAGTTCTTC; CDR3aa: CASTEGGSYNEQFF
abundance: few; v_gene: TRBV6-5; j_gene: TRBJ1-2; len: 13; d_gene: TRBD1; CDR3nt: TGTGCCAGCGGAATGGACAGGAACTATGGCTACACCTTC; CDR3aa: CASGMDRNYGYTF
abundance: few; v_gene: TRBV5-4; j_gene: TRBJ1-6; len: 14; d_gene: NA; CDR3nt: TGTGCCAGCAGCTCTCCCCCAGTGGGATCACCCCTCCACTTT; CDR3aa: CASSSPPVGSPLHF
abundance: many; v_gene: TRBV7-3; j_gene: TRBJ2-3; len: 16; d_gene: TRBD2; CDR3nt: TGTGCCAGCAGCCCACTAGCGGGAGGACGCACAGATACGCAGTATTTT; CDR3aa: CASSPLAGGRTDTQYF
abundance: NA; v_gene: TRBV12-3/TRBV12-4; j_gene: TRBJ1-3; len: 15; d_gene: NA; CDR3nt: TGTGCCAGCACCAGACAGGTAGCCTCTGGAAACACCATATATTTT; CDR3aa: CASTRQVASGNTIYF
abundance: many; v_gene: TRBV28; j_gene: TRBJ2-2; len: 14; d_gene: NA; CDR3nt: TGTGCCAGCAGTTTGGTTCATTCCGGCAGGGAGCTGTTTTTT; CDR3aa: CASSLVHSGRELFF
abundance: few; v_gene: TRBV6-5; j_gene: TRBJ2-3; len: 15; d_gene: NA; CDR3nt: TGTGCCAGCAGTTACTCAGGCACACCTCAAGATACGCAGTATTTT; CDR3aa: CASSYSGTPQDTQYF
abundance: NA; v_gene: TRBV28; j_gene: TRBJ1-4; len: 15; d_gene: NA; CDR3nt: TGTGCCAGCAGTTTATTCGGGACAACTAATGAAAAACTGTTTTTT; CDR3aa: CASSLFGTTNEKLFF
abundance: NA; v_gene: TRBV15; j_gene: TRBJ2-1; len: 13; d_gene: TRBD1; CDR3nt: TGTGCCATCGGACAGGGGGCCCACAATGAGCAGTTCTTC; CDR3aa: CAIGQGAHNEQFF
abundance: NA; v_gene: TRBV7-2; j_gene: TRBJ2-1; len: 16; d_gene: NA; CDR3nt: TGTGCCAGCAGCTTAGAGCTGGCCCTGGCATTGTATGAGCAGTTCTTC; CDR3aa: CASSLELALALYEQFF
abundance: many; v_gene: TRBV24-1; j_gene: TRBJ2-3; len: 16; d_gene: TRBD1; CDR3nt: TGTGCCACCAGTGATGCACGACAGGGGTGGACAGATACGCAGTATTTT; CDR3aa: CATSDARQGWTDTQYF
abundance: NA; v_gene: TRBV12-5; j_gene: TRBJ2-1; len: 13; d_gene: NA; CDR3nt: TGTGCTAGTGGTTTGGGGCCTCACAATGAGCAGTTCTTC; CDR3aa: CASGLGPHNEQFF
abundance: few; v_gene: TRBV29-1; j_gene: TRBJ2-5; len: 13; d_gene: NA; CDR3nt: TGCAGCGTAGATGACAGCAACCAAGAGACCCAGTACTTC; CDR3aa: CSVDDSNQETQYF
abundance: many; v_gene: TRBV4-1; j_gene: TRBJ1-2; len: 14; d_gene: NA; CDR3nt: TGCGCCAGCAGCCAAGTACGGGCACAAAAGGGCTACACCTTC; CDR3aa: CASSQVRAQKGYTF
abundance: many; v_gene: TRBV28; j_gene: TRBJ2-7; len: 14; d_gene: NA; CDR3nt: TGTGCCAGCTCAAGTGTTGGGGGCGCGGGCGAGCAGTACTTC; CDR3aa: CASSSVGGAGEQYF
abundance: many; v_gene: TRBV6-5; j_gene: TRBJ1-1; len: 14; d_gene: NA; CDR3nt: TGTGCCAGCAGGCCCCGGGGGCAGAACACTGAAGCTTTCTTT; CDR3aa: CASRPRGQNTEAFF
abundance: few; v_gene: TRBV7-9; j_gene: TRBJ1-6; len: 13; d_gene: NA; CDR3nt: TGTGCCAGCAGCATGGGGACGGATTCACCCCTCCACTTT; CDR3aa: CASSMGTDSPLHF
abundance: NA; v_gene: TRBV27; j_gene: TRBJ2-3; len: 14; d_gene: NA; CDR3nt: TGTGCCAGCAGTCGGGACCTGGCGGCAGATACGCAGTATTTT; CDR3aa: CASSRDLAADTQYF
abundance: many; v_gene: TRBV12-3/TRBV12-4; j_gene: TRBJ1-1; len: 11; d_gene: NA; CDR3nt: TGTGCCAGCAGTGCGGGAGGAGCAGCTTTCTTT; CDR3aa: CASSAGGAAFF
abundance: NA; v_gene: TRBV6-6; j_gene: TRBJ2-7; len: 18; d_gene: TRBD2; CDR3nt: TGTGCCAGCAGCGTTCTAGCGGGAGGCGGCGGGGGCTCCTACGAGCAGTACTTC; CDR3aa: CASSVLAGGGGGSYEQYF
abundance: NA; v_gene: TRBV29-1; j_gene: TRBJ1-2; len: 14; d_gene: TRBD1; CDR3nt: TGCAGCGGCTCCGGGACAGGGGGGTCGTATGGCTACACCTTC; CDR3aa: CSGSGTGGSYGYTF
abundance: NA; v_gene: TRBV2; j_gene: TRBJ2-4; len: 11; d_gene: NA; CDR3nt: TGTGCCAGCAGTGGTCAAAACATTCAGTACTTC; CDR3aa: CASSGQNIQYF
abundance: NA; v_gene: TRBV28; j_gene: TRBJ2-1; len: 16; d_gene: TRBD2; CDR3nt: TGTGCCAGCAGTTTAGAGATAGCGGGAACCTACAATGAGCAGTTCTTC; CDR3aa: CASSLEIAGTYNEQFF
abundance: few; v_gene: TRBV19; j_gene: TRBJ2-1; len: 17; d_gene: TRBD2; CDR3nt: TGTGCCAGTAGTATAGATCGGGCTAGCGGGAGTGGTAATGAGCAGTTCTTC; CDR3aa: CASSIDRASGSGNEQFF
abundance: NA; v_gene: TRBV10-3; j_gene: TRBJ2-1; len: 12; d_gene: NA; CDR3nt: TGTGCCATCAGTGCCAGAGGCAATGAGCAGTTCTTC; CDR3aa: CAISARGNEQFF
abundance: NA; v_gene: TRBV5-8; j_gene: TRBJ1-1; len: 16; d_gene: NA; CDR3nt: TGTGCCAGCAGCTTGGGGCAGAGTCAGTGGGACACTGAAGCTTTCTTT; CDR3aa: CASSLGQSQWDTEAFF
abundance: many; v_gene: TRBV7-2; j_gene: TRBJ1-6; len: 14; d_gene: TRBD1; CDR3nt: TGTGCCAGCAGCGTACAGGGGGAGTTTTCACCCCTCCACTTT; CDR3aa: CASSVQGEFSPLHF
abundance: many; v_gene: TRBV7-2; j_gene: TRBJ2-5; len: 13; d_gene: NA; CDR3nt: TGTGCCAGCAGCCCGGACAGACAAGAGACCCAGTACTTC; CDR3aa: CASSPDRQETQYF
abundance: many; v_gene: TRBV7-3; j_gene: TRBJ2-7; len: 15; d_gene: TRBD1; CDR3nt: TGTGCCAGCAGCTTAGGGGGGACAGGGGGATACGAGCAGTACTTC; CDR3aa: CASSLGGTGGYEQYF
abundance: NA; v_gene: TRBV5-1; j_gene: TRBJ1-1; len: 15; d_gene: TRBD1; CDR3nt: TGCGCCAGCAGCTTGGCGACAGGGGGTAAAACTGAAGCTTTCTTT; CDR3aa: CASSLATGGKTEAFF
abundance: few; v_gene: TRBV7-2; j_gene: TRBJ2-3; len: 14; d_gene: NA; CDR3nt: TGTGCCAGCTTAGACGTCTCTAGCACAGATACGCAGTATTTT; CDR3aa: CASLDVSSTDTQYF
abundance: NA; v_gene: TRBV6-6; j_gene: TRBJ1-2; len: 16; d_gene: NA; CDR3nt: TGTGCCAGCAGTTACTCGGGGGGGGCTACCTTAGATGGCTACACCTTC; CDR3aa: CASSYSGGATLDGYTF
abundance: NA; v_gene: TRBV20-1; j_gene: TRBJ2-1; len: 14; d_gene: TRBD2; CDR3nt: TGCAGTGCACCGACTAGCGGGAATAGTAATGAGCAGTTCTTC; CDR3aa: CSAPTSGNSNEQFF